These 13 T cell receptor beta chains originate from one sample sequenced in a study of OX40 agonist ivuxolimab in advanced cancers. Using immunoSEQ multiplex PCR, the repertoire was profiled, and TCRdb retains in-frame clones only, with some absent. The data hold 65,000 to 90,000 clones, with roughly four fifths observed a single time. Here the sequenced sample was CD4+ or CD8+ T cells sorted from blood, taken in a trial of the OX40 agonist ivuxolimab. Source of these receptors: an adult with an advanced solid tumor such as melanoma, head and neck, liver or kidney cancer.

This clone was recorded a few times. This chain uses TRBV19 with TRBJ2-3; 7 bases line up with TRBD2. CDR1 is LNHDA and CDR2 is SQIVND in the germline V gene (reference sequence). The CDR3 totals 14 residues. V dropped 9 bases and J dropped 8; count of bases not matched to a gene: 14. The CDR3 coding sequence is TGTGCCAGCCAAACCGGGACTACTGAGGTTACGCAGTATTTT. Translated: CASQTGTTEVTQYF.

This chain links TRBV19 with TRBJ1-5; perhaps TRBD1 as D (5 bases). Between the trimmed V and J ends, which lost 6 bases and 4 bases, there was a span of 7 bases. Per the germline V gene, CDR1 is LNHDA and CDR2 is SQIVND (reference sequence). There are 12 residues in the CDR3. CDR3 protein: CASSRQNQPQHF. The DNA for the CDR3 is TGTGCCAGTAGCAGACAGAATCAGCCCCAGCATTTT. Full variable domain (remainder filled in from reference TRBV19 and TRBJ1-5): DGGITQSPKYLFRKEGQNVTLSCEQNLNHDAMYWYRQDPGQGLRLIYYSQIVNDFQKGDIAEGYSVSREKKESFPLTVTSAQKNPTAFYLCASSRQNQPQHFGDGTRLSIL.

This clone was recorded once. The J gene is TRBJ1-5, the V gene TRBV2; 8 nucleotides agree with TRBD1. This CDR3 has 12 amino acids. Germline loops: CDR1 SNHLY, CDR2 FYNNEI. J gave up 7 bases and V 8 bases, and 4 bases lay outside the gene matches. The CDR3 DNA reads TGTGCCAGCCAGGGGGCGGGACAGCCCCAGCATTTT. It is translated as CASQGAGQPQHF.

The chain uses TRBV20-1 and TRBJ2-6; no clear D gene. Germline CDR1 reads DFQATT; CDR2 reads SNEGSKA (reference sequence). V was clipped by 4 bases and J by 4 bases, with 2 bases between them. The CDR3 loop spans 11 amino acids. Here the CDR3 reads CSAKGANVLTF. The CDR3 DNA is TGCAGTGCTAAAGGGGCCAACGTCCTGACTTTC.

V and J are TRBV5-1 and TRBJ2-1; the D gene is possibly TRBD1 (6 bases). Germline V gives CDR1 SGHRS, CDR2 YFSETQ. Deletions cut 3 bases from V and 6 bases from J, with 10 bases between. The CDR3 contains 13 residues. The CDR3 DNA is TGCGCCAGCAGCTGGGGGCTATTCAATGAGCAGTTCTTC. It is translated as CASSWGLFNEQFF.

This clone was picked up one time. This chain connects TRBV5-1 to TRBJ2-5; D might be TRBD2 (6 bases). The CDR3 totals 13 residues. V lost 4 bases and J 2 bases, leaving 9 bases between the germline ends. CDR1 is SGHRS and CDR2 is YFSETQ in the germline V gene. The CDR3 reads CASSLGGQETQYF. CDR3 coding DNA: TGCGCCAGCAGCCTCGGGGGACAAGAGACCCAGTACTTC.

This chain connects TRBV15 to TRBJ1-1; 9 positions match TRBD1. In germline, CDR1 is LNHNV, CDR2 YYDKDF (reference sequence). The junction had 2 bases not matched to a gene; V was cut back by 5 bases and J by 1 base. CDR3 length equals 14 residues. The CDR3: CATSGGQGNTEAFF. The DNA for the CDR3 is TGTGCCACCAGCGGGGGACAGGGGAACACTGAAGCTTTCTTT.

The chain combines TRBV27 with TRBJ2-5; TRBD2 matches at 8 bases. Gene TRBJ2-7 matches the end of the DNA better, so the J call may be wrong. This CDR3 region has 16 residues. Germline CDR1 is MNHEY and CDR2 is SMNVEV (reference sequence). CDR3 nucleotides: TGTGCCAGCAGCCCTTTCTCCGGGACTAGGGACTACGAGCAGTACTTC. Encoded protein: CASSPFSGTRDYEQYF.

This chain links TRBV6-6 with TRBJ2-1, with D perhaps TRBD2 (5 bases). The V gene's germline CDR1 is MNHNY and CDR2 SVGAGI (reference sequence). The V and J ends lost 4 bases and 4 bases respectively, with 11 bases between them. The CDR3 length is 14 residues. The CDR3 bases are TGTGCCAGCAGTTTTGAGGGCCGATACAATGAGCAGTTCTTC. Protein sequence: CASSFEGRYNEQFF.

The rearrangement uses TRBV5-4 and TRBJ2-7; D ambiguous. CDR3 length: 13 amino acids. The germline CDR1 and CDR2 sequences are SGHNT and YYREEE (reference sequence). V shed 4 bases and J shed 8 bases, with 16 bases lying between them. The CDR3 DNA is TGTGCCAGCAGCCAAACTACGAATAGTAAGCAGTACTTC. Translation: CASSQTTNSKQYF.

This clone turned up a few times. The chain joins TRBV7-2 to TRBJ1-1, with TRBD1 matching 7 bases. Germline CDR1 and CDR2: SGHTA and FQGNSA. The CDR3 is 14 residues long. V lost 5 bases to trimming and J lost 1 base; unmatched junction nucleotides: 4. Here the CDR3 reads CASSPGTANTEAFF. As DNA, the CDR3 is TGTGCCAGCAGCCCTGGGACAGCGAACACTGAAGCTTTCTTT.

This clone appeared once. This sequence joins TRBV28 and TRBJ2-5; D is unclear. V was trimmed by 2 bases and J by 0 bases, leaving 13 bases between them. Germline-derived CDR1 and CDR2 are MDHEN and SYDVKM. The CDR3 is 16 residues long. CDR3 DNA sequence: TGTGCCAGCAGTTTAAACCCCCCCCCGCACCAAGAGACCCAGTACTTC. The encoded protein is CASSLNPPPHQETQYF.

This chain connects TRBV4-1 to TRBJ1-1; maybe TRBD1 (5 bases). V gave up 4 bases and J gave up 1 base, with 13 bases separating them. The CDR3 runs 15 residues. Germline CDR1 MGHRA, CDR2 YSYEKL. The chain's CDR3 is CASSRNSRGNTEAFF. In DNA form, the CDR3 reads TGCGCCAGCAGCCGGAATTCAAGGGGGAACACTGAAGCTTTCTTT.